Below are 31 T cell receptor beta chains sequenced from a single sample in a study of cytomegalovirus exposure and HLA in healthy donors. The PCR had 60 Vbeta and 13 Jbeta primers. The data were produced by immunoSEQ multiplex PCR, yet TCRdb's version contains in-frame clones alone and is incomplete. Of about 220,000 clones in the sample, roughly 80% are singletons; the top ten hold 4.5% to 6%. Sequenced material: PBMCs. Receptor source: a woman in her 40s in good health and CMV-seropositive.

This clone was found a few times. This chain uses TRBV6-5 with TRBJ1-5; D possibly corresponds to TRBD1 (5 bases). V shed 5 bases and J shed 7 bases, with 9 bases lying between them. Germline V gene data show CDR1 as MNHEY and CDR2 as SVGAGI. This CDR3 is built from 12 residues. CDR3 residues: CASSTGGQPQHF. The CDR3 DNA sequence: TGTGCCAGCAGTACAGGAGGGCAGCCCCAGCATTTT.

A single count supports this clone. The chain has TRBV7-9 and TRBJ1-3; D is unclear. The CDR3 totals 15 residues. The ends were cut back, 4 bases at V and 4 bases at J, with 14 bases in the middle. Germline values: CDR1 SEHNR, CDR2 FQNEAQ (reference sequence). CDR3 coding DNA: TGTGCCAGCAGCTCCATCGGGATAGACGGAAACACCATATATTTT. Its translation: CASSSIGIDGNTIYF.

The chain uses TRBV15 and TRBJ2-7; maybe TRBD1 (6 bases). Germline loops: CDR1 LNHNV, CDR2 YYDKDF (reference sequence). Trimming shortened V by 1 base and J by 4 bases, and 8 bases separated the two germline ends. The CDR3 spans 13 residues. The CDR3 DNA reads as TGTGCCACCAGCAGAGTGCAGGGGTACGAGCAGTACTTC. Translated: CATSRVQGYEQYF.

In this sample, this clone turned up a few times. The chain has TRBV6-5 and TRBJ1-1; unclear D gene. CDR1 and CDR2 (germline): MNHEY, SVGAGI. CDR3 length equals 13 residues. Trimming stripped 5 bases from V and 5 bases from J, with 12 bases between. The CDR3 loop is CASSQVGLTEAFF. In DNA, the CDR3 is TGTGCCAGCAGTCAGGTAGGATTGACTGAAGCTTTCTTT.

The chain has TRBV11-3 and TRBJ2-1; D uncertain. The CDR3 is 15 amino acids. V lost 0 bases and J 1 base, leaving 7 bases between the germline ends. Germline V gives CDR1 SGHNT, CDR2 YENEEA. In nucleotides, the CDR3 is TGTGCCAGCAGCTTAGATGGGCAGTCCTACAATGAGCAGTTCTTC. Residues: CASSLDGQSYNEQFF. Full variable domain (rest looked up from reference TRBV11-3 and TRBJ2-1): EAGVVQSPRYKIIEKKQPVAFWCNPISGHNTLYWYLQNLGQGPELLIRYENEEAVDDSQLPKDRFSAERLKGVDSTLKIQPAELGDSAVYLCASSLDGQSYNEQFFGPGTRLTVL.

This chain uses TRBV6-5 with TRBJ1-6, with D uncertain. Per germline, CDR1 MNHEY and CDR2 SVGAGI. Trimming took off 6 bases at V and 7 bases at J, with 16 bases between the two ends. There are 15 residues in the CDR3. The DNA for the CDR3 is TGTGCCAGCAGCGCCGGGGTCGGAGACAATTCACCCCTCCACTTT. It encodes CASSAGVGDNSPLHF.

The rearrangement uses TRBV10-3 and TRBJ1-5; no firm D call. V lost 0 bases and J lost 4, with 10 bases in between. The CDR3 has 15 amino acids. The germline CDR1 and CDR2 sequences are ENHRY and SYGVKD. CDR3 region: CAISESPGMNQPQHF. The CDR3 DNA sequence: TGTGCCATCAGTGAGTCACCGGGAATGAATCAGCCCCAGCATTTT.

This clone was observed a single time. The V call is TRBV4-2, the J call TRBJ1-1; perhaps TRBD1 as D (6 bases). CDR3 length: 15 amino acids. Germline V gene sequence: CDR1 LGHNA, CDR2 YNFKEQ. The V end lost 0 bases, the J end lost 6 bases, and 14 bases lay between the germline ends. DNA of the CDR3: TGTGCCAGCAGCCAAGAATTCCCTCGGACAGCTGAAGCTTTCTTT. Protein sequence: CASSQEFPRTAEAFF.

This clone was picked up one time. The rearrangement uses TRBV21-1 and TRBJ1-1; the table's D call, TRBD1, has no DNA check behind it. TRBV21-1 represents a pseudogene. The CDR3 is 16 residues long. CDR3 in amino acids: CASSNLPTGTNTEAFF. The CDR3 bases are TGTGCCAGCAGCAACTTGCCGACAGGAACGAACACTGAAGCTTTCTTT.

This clone occurred a few times. The CDR3 here is CASSSGTGPSYEQYF. The CDR3 DNA follows: TGTGCCAGCAGCTCCGGGACAGGCCCTTCCTACGAGCAGTACTTC. This rearrangement joins TRBV11-2 to TRBJ2-5, with 8 bases lining up with TRBD1. With the DNA end fitting TRBJ2-7 better, the J assignment may be wrong. Germline-derived CDR1 and CDR2 are SGHAT and FQNNGV. This CDR3 has 15 residues.

The rearrangement joins TRBV5-4 to TRBJ2-5, with TRBD2 identical over 11 bases. The J call may be incorrect, as the DNA end agrees better with TRBJ2-7. The CDR3 extends over 15 amino acids. Per the germline V gene, CDR1 is SGHNT and CDR2 is YYREEE (reference sequence). The CDR3 sequence is CASSLGIAGGYEQYF. The CDR3 nucleotides are TGTGCCAGCAGCTTGGGGATAGCGGGAGGGTACGAGCAGTACTTC.

The chain has TRBV7-9 and TRBJ1-4, with D tentatively TRBD1 (5 bases). The CDR3 loop spans 15 amino acids. The germline V gene encodes CDR1 SEHNR and CDR2 FQNEAQ (reference sequence). Trimming stripped 5 bases from V and 5 bases from J, with 15 bases between. CDR3 sequence reads: CASSRDSTLNEKLFF. The CDR3 DNA sequence: TGTGCCAGCAGCCGCGACAGTACTCTCAATGAAAAACTGTTTTTT.

The chain combines TRBV21-1 with TRBJ2-7; whether TRBD1, the table's D call, matches the DNA was not checked. TRBV21-1 is labeled a pseudogene. CDR3 length: 18 amino acids. CDR3 sequence (DNA): TGTGCCAGCAGCAAAGAATGGGACAGGGGGCATTCGGGCTACGAGCAGTACTTC. Its translation is CASSKEWDRGHSGYEQYF.

The chain joins TRBV7-8 to TRBJ2-2; 8 nucleotides line up with TRBD1. CDR1 and CDR2 (germline): SGHVS, FQNEAQ. The CDR3 is 15 amino acids. The J segment lost 0 bases and the V segment lost 6 bases, leaving 3 bases of the junction unmatched. The CDR3 here is CASRRTGTNTGELFF. In DNA form, the CDR3 reads TGTGCCAGCAGACGGACAGGGACGAACACCGGGGAGCTGTTTTTT.

This clone has just one count. The V gene is TRBV5-1, the J gene TRBJ2-1; 8 bases match TRBD2. The CDR3 is 15 residues long. The trim removed 7 bases at V and 0 bases at J, leaving 6 bases unmatched. Looked up from germline, CDR1 is SGHRS and CDR2 is YFSETQ. DNA for the CDR3: TGCGCCAGCGCACGGGAGGGAAGCTCCTACAATGAGCAGTTCTTC. This codes for CASAREGSSYNEQFF.

The rearrangement joins TRBV30 to TRBJ1-3; 10 bases line up with TRBD1. Trimming cost V 5 bases and J 2 bases; bases outside gene matches: 0. This CDR3 contains 13 residues. CDR1 and CDR2 from the germline V gene are GTSNPN and SVGIG (reference sequence). CDR3 sequence: CAWGTGAGNTIYF. The CDR3 DNA reads TGTGCCTGGGGGACAGGGGCTGGAAACACCATATATTTT.

This clone has just one count. The same CDR3 arises from other DNA sequences in this sample as well. This chain joins TRBV27 and TRBJ1-6; D not resolved. This CDR3 has 14 residues. The germline CDR1 and CDR2 sequences are MNHEY and SMNVEV (reference sequence). V gave up 5 bases and J gave up 6 bases, with 11 bases separating them. CDR3 coding DNA: TGTGCCAGCAGTGAGGGTCTGCCTAATTCACCCCTCCACTTT. Translating gives CASSEGLPNSPLHF.

The genes are TRBV5-1 and TRBJ2-2; maybe TRBD1 (6 bases). V was cut by 2 bases and J by 1 base, with 12 bases left in between. CDR1 and CDR2 from the germline V gene are SGHRS and YFSETQ. The CDR3 length is 16 residues. The CDR3, as DNA: TGCGCCAGCAGCTTAAGGACAGACCTGAACACCGGGGAGCTGTTTTTT. This encodes CASSLRTDLNTGELFF.

This rearrangement joins TRBV10-1 to TRBJ2-2, with D hard to call. The V gene's germline CDR1 is WNHNN and CDR2 SYGVQD (reference sequence). The CDR3 runs to 17 residues. Trimming removed 0 bases at V and 2 bases at J, with 13 bases between. CDR3 bases: TGCGCCAGCAGTGAGTCGAGCTCTTACAGCAACACCGGGGAGCTGTTTTTT. This translates into CASSESSSYSNTGELFF.

V usage is TRBV9 and J usage is TRBJ1-3; TRBD1 aligns across 7 bases. Germline V gives CDR1 SGDLS, CDR2 YYNGEE. The CDR3 has 14 amino acids. V lost 1 base to trimming and J lost 3 bases; unmatched junction nucleotides: 1. The CDR3 sequence is CASSVRQGGNTIYF. CDR3 sequence (DNA): TGTGCCAGCAGCGTAAGACAGGGTGGAAACACCATATATTTT. The whole variable domain, filled in from reference TRBV9 and TRBJ1-3, reads DSGVTQTPKHLITATGQRVTLRCSPRSGDLSVYWYQQSLDQGLQFLIQYYNGEERAKGNILERFSAQQFPDLHSELNLSSLELGDSALYFCASSVRQGGNTIYFGEGSWLTVV.

The CDR3 nucleotides are TGTGCCAGCAGCTTGGACTCCCAAGAGACCCAGTACTTC. Protein: CASSLDSQETQYF. This chain joins TRBV5-4 and TRBJ2-5; no firm D call. Trimming cost V 0 bases and J 1 base, with 4 bases left between them. This CDR3 is 13 amino acids long. Germline CDR1 and CDR2: SGHNT and YYREEE (reference sequence).

This clone has only a few counts. V usage is TRBV5-4 and J usage is TRBJ1-5; D not resolved. The V gene lost 2 bases and the J gene lost 7 bases, with 10 bases spanning the gap. This CDR3 contains 13 residues. Germline values: CDR1 SGHNT, CDR2 YYREEE (reference sequence). The CDR3 here is CASSFGAGQPQHF. The CDR3 nucleotides read TGTGCCAGCAGCTTTGGAGCGGGGCAGCCCCAGCATTTT.

This chain uses TRBV20-1 with TRBJ1-3; D uncertain. The CDR3 has 11 amino acids. Germline CDR1 reads DFQATT; CDR2 reads SNEGSKA (reference sequence). Trimming removed 6 bases from V and 3 bases from J, with 6 bases in between. CDR3 amino acids: CSAPVGNTIYF. The CDR3 DNA is TGCAGTGCACCAGTTGGAAACACCATATATTTT.

The chain links TRBV2 to TRBJ1-4, with a weak D call TRBD1 (6 bases). Looked up from germline, CDR1 is SNHLY and CDR2 is FYNNEI. The CDR3 consists of 14 residues. The ends were cut back, 2 bases at V and 6 bases at J, with 10 bases in the middle. This CDR3 is CASSENRVHEKLFF. CDR3 nucleotide sequence: TGTGCCAGCAGTGAAAACAGGGTTCATGAAAAACTGTTTTTT.

This chain connects TRBV7-8 to TRBJ2-7; D ambiguous. V was trimmed by 5 bases and J by 0 bases, leaving 5 bases between them. CDR3 length: 12 amino acids. CDR1 SGHVS and CDR2 FQNEAQ come from the germline V gene. CDR3 in DNA: TGTGCCAGCAGCCGTTTCTCCTACGAGCAGTACTTC. It encodes CASSRFSYEQYF.

The chain carries TRBV19 and TRBJ1-1; 8 positions agree with TRBD1. The germline V gene has CDR1 LNHDA and CDR2 SQIVND (reference sequence). The CDR3 spans 12 residues. After removal of 4 bases from V and 8 bases from J, the junction contained 3 bases not matched to a gene. The CDR3: CASSTRTGEAFF. CDR3 DNA: TGTGCCAGTAGTACTAGGACAGGGGAAGCTTTCTTT.

This chain connects TRBV30 to TRBJ1-1; the D is unclear. This CDR3 is built from 13 residues. Germline lookup yields CDR1 GTSNPN and CDR2 SVGIG (reference sequence). Trimming cost V 0 bases and J 1 base, with 6 bases left between them. This CDR3 reads CAWSVSRNTEAFF. Written as DNA, the CDR3 is TGTGCCTGGAGTGTTAGCAGGAACACTGAAGCTTTCTTT.

This clone was recorded once. The rearrangement links TRBV6-5 to TRBJ2-1, with 9 positions matching TRBD2. V lost 5 bases, J lost 10 bases, and 6 bases stayed unmatched. Germline V CDR1 and CDR2: MNHEY, SVGAGI. The CDR3 consists of 13 residues. The chain's CDR3 is CASSPLTSGEQFF. CDR3 in DNA: TGTGCCAGCAGTCCCCTGACTAGCGGAGAGCAGTTCTTC.

The chain recombines TRBV9 with TRBJ2-1; no firm D call. The CDR3 runs to 12 residues. Germline assignment: CDR1 SGDLS and CDR2 YYNGEE. Trimming took off 0 bases at V and 7 bases at J, with 5 bases between the two ends. The CDR3 sequence is CASSVEQNEQFF. CDR3 nucleotides: TGTGCCAGCAGCGTAGAACAGAATGAGCAGTTCTTC.

This clone was observed a single time. The chain couples TRBV10-1 to TRBJ2-3; a possible D gene is TRBD2 (6 bases). V shed 5 bases and J shed 5 bases, with 17 bases lying between them. The CDR3 loop spans 15 amino acids. Germline values: CDR1 WNHNN, CDR2 SYGVQD (reference sequence). The CDR3 sequence: CASSSRDSGLDTQYF. The CDR3, as DNA: TGCGCCAGCAGTTCGAGGGACTCCGGGCTAGATACGCAGTATTTT.

V and J are TRBV25-1 and TRBJ2-1; D may be TRBD2 (6 bases). V was shortened by 6 bases and J by 5 bases, with 14 bases between the two germline ends. The CDR3 contains 14 residues. CDR1 is MGHDK, CDR2 SYGVNS, per germline. The CDR3 loop reads CASRAGGAHNEQFF. The CDR3, as DNA: TGTGCCAGCAGGGCGGGCGGGGCGCACAATGAGCAGTTCTTC.